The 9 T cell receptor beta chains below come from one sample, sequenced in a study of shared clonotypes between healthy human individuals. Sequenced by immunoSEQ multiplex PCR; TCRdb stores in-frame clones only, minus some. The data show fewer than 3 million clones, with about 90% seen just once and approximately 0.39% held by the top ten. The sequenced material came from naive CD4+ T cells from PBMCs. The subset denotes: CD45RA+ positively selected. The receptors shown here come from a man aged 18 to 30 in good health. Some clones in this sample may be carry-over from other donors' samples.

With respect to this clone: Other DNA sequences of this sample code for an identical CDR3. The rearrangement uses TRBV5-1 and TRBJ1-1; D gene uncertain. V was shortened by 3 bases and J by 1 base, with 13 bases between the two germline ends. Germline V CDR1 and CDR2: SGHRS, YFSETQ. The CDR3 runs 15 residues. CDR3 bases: TGCGCCAGCAGCTCATTGTCTCCCCAGAACACTGAAGCTTTCTTT. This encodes CASSSLSPQNTEAFF.

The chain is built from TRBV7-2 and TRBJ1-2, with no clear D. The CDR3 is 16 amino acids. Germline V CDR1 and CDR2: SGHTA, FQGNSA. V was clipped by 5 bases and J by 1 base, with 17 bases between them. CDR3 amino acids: CASSPGLALLNYGYTF. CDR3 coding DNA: TGTGCCAGCAGCCCCGGGCTAGCGCTCCTTAACTATGGCTACACCTTC.

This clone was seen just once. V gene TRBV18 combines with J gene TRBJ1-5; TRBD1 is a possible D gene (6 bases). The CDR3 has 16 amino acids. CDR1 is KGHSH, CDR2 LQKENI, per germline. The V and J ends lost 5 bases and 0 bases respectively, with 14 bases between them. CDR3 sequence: CASSAGQLYSNQPQHF. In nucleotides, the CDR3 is TGTGCCAGCTCAGCTGGACAGTTATATAGCAATCAGCCCCAGCATTTT.

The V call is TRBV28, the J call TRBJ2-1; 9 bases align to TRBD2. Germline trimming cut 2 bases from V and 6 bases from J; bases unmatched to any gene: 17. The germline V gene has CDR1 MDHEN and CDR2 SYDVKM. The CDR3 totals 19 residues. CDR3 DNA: TGTGCCAGCAGTTTAGTCCCGACTAGCGGAGGCTGGGGGCGCAATGAGCAGTTCTTC. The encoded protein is CASSLVPTSGGWGRNEQFF.

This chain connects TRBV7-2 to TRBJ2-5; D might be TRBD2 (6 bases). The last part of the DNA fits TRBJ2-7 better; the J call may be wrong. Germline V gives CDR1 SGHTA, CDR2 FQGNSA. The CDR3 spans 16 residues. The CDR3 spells CASSLVSSGSSYEQYF. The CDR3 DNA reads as TGTGCCAGCAGCTTAGTGAGTAGCGGAAGCTCCTACGAGCAGTACTTC.

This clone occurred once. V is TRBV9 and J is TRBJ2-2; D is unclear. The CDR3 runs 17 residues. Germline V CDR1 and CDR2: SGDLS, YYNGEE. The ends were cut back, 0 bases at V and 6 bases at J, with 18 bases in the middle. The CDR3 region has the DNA TGTGCCAGCAGCGTAGCCTCAGGAATCAAAGTTGCCGGGGAGCTGTTTTTT. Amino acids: CASSVASGIKVAGELFF.

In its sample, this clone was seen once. CDR3 sequence: CASSVASGDSTDTQYF. The CDR3 nucleotides read TGCGCCAGCAGCGTTGCTAGCGGGGATAGCACAGATACGCAGTATTTT. V usage is TRBV5-1 and J usage is TRBJ2-3; 9 nucleotides match TRBD2. The germline gives CDR1 SGHRS, CDR2 YFSETQ. The CDR3 totals 16 residues. Trimming removed 4 bases from V and 0 bases from J; junction bases left unmatched: 6. The full variable domain, completed using reference TRBV5-1 and TRBJ2-3, is KAGVTQTPRYLIKTRGQQVTLSCSPISGHRSVSWYQQTPGQGLQFLFEYFSETQRNKGNFPGRFSGRQFSNSRSEMNVSTLELGDSALYLCASSVASGDSTDTQYFGPGTRLTVL.

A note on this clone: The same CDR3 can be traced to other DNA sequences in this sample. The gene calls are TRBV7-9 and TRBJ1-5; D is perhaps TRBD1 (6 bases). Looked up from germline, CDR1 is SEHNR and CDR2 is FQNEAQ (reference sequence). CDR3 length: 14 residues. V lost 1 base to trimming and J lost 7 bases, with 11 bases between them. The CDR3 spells CASSLEGGSQPQHF. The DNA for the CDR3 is TGTGCCAGCAGCTTAGAAGGGGGAAGCCAGCCCCAGCATTTT.

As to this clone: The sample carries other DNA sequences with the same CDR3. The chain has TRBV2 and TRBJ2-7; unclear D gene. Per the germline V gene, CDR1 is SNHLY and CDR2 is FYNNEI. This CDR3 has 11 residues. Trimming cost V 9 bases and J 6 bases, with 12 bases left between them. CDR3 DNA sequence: TGTGCCAGTTCGGAAAGAGGCGAGCAGTACTTC. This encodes CASSERGEQYF.